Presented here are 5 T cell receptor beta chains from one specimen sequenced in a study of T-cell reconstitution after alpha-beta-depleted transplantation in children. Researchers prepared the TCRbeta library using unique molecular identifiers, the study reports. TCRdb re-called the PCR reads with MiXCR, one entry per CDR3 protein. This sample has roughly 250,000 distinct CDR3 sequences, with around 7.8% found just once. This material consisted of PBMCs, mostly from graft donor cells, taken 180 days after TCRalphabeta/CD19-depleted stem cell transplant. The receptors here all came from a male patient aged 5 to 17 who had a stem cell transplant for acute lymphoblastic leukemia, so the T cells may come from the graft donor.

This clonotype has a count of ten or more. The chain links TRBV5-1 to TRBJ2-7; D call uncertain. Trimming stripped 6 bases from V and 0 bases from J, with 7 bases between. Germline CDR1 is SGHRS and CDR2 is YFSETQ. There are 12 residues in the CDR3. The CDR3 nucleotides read TGCGCCAGCACGGGTTCCTCCTACGAGCAGTACTTC. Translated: CASTGSSYEQYF.

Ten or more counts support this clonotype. Here the CDR3 DNA reads TGTGCCAGCAGTTCTACCCGACTAGCGGGGGACACCTACGAGCAGTACTTC. Encoded protein: CASSSTRLAGDTYEQYF. This sequence joins TRBV12-3 or TRBV12-4 and TRBJ2-7; TRBD2 agrees at 12 bases. The V and J ends lost 4 bases and 2 bases, in that order; junction bases with no gene match: 9. The CDR3 extends over 17 amino acids.

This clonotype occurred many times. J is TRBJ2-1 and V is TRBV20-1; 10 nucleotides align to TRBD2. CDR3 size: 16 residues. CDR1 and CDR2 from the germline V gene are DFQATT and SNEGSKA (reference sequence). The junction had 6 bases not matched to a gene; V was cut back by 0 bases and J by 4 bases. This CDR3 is CSARDPAGGQYNEQFF. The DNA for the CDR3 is TGCAGTGCTAGAGATCCAGCGGGAGGGCAGTACAATGAGCAGTTCTTC.

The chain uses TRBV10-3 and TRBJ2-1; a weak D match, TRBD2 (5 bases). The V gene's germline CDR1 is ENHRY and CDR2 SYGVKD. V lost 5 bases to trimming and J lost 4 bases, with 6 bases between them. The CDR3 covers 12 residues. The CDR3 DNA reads TGTGCCATCAGTTCGGGATACAATGAGCAGTTCTTC. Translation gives CAISSGYNEQFF.

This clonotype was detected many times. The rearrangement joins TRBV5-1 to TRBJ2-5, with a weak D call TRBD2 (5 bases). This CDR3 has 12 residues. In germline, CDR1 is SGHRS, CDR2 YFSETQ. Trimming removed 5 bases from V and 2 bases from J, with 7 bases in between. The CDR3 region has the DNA TGCGCCAGCAGACGGGGACAAGAGACCCAGTACTTC. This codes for CASRRGQETQYF.